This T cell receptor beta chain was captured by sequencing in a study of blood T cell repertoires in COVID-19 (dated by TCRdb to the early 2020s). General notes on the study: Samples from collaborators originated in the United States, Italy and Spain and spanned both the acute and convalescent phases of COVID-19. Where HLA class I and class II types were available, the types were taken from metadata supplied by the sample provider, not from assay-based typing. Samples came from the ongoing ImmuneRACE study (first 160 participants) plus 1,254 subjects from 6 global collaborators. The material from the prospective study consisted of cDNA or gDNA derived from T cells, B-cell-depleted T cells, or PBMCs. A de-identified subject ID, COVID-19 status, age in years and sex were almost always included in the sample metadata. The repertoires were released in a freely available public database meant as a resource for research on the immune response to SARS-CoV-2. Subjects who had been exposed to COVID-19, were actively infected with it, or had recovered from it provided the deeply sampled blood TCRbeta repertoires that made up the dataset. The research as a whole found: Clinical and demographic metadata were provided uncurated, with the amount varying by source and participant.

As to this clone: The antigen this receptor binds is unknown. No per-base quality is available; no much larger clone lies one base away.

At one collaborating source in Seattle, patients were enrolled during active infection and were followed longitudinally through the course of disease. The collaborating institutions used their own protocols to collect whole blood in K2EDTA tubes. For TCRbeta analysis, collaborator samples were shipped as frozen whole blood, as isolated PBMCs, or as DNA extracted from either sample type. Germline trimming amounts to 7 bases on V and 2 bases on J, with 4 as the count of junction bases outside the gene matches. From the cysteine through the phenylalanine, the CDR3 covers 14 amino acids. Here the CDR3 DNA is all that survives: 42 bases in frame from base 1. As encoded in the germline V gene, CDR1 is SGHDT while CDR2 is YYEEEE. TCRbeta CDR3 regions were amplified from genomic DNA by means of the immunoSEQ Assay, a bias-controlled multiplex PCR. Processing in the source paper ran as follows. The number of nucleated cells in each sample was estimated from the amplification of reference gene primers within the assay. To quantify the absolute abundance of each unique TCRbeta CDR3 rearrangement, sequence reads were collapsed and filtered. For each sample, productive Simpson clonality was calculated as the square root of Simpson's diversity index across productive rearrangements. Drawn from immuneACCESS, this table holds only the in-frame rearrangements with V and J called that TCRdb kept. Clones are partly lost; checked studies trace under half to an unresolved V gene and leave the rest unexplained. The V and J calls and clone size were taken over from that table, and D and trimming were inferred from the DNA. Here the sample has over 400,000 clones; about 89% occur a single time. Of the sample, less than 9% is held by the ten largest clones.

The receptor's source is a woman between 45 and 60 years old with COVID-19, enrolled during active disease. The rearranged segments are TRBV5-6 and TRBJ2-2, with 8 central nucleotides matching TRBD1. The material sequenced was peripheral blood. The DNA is TGTGCCAGCGATGGGACAGGCAACACCGGGGAGCTGTTTTTT. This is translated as CASDGTGNTGELFF.